This is a list of T cell receptor beta chains from one sample in a study of blood T cells in healthy people across ages. TCRdb re-derived calls from the 5' RACE reads in MiXCR, one entry per CDR3 protein. The sample has under 950,000 distinct CDR3 sequences; 20% to 25% are singletons. The material sequenced was blood. The receptor set was obtained from a man aged 65 to 85 in good health. Each CDR3 is given with its conserved first and last residue. D genes are given only for firm matches. Not all rows give a size; the values are once, few, many and, for expanded clones, a class.

size	V	D	J	DNA	CDR3
many	TRBV7-2	TRBD2	TRBJ2-1	TGTGCCAGCAGCTTAGCGGGAGGGGCTTACAATGAGCAGTTCTTC	CASSLAGGAYNEQFF
NA	TRBV6-4	NA	TRBJ2-1	TGTGCCAGCAGCAAGGGGCCCGCAAATGAGCAGTTCTTC	CASSKGPANEQFF
NA	TRBV5-1	NA	TRBJ2-1	TGCGCCAGCAGCTTGGGACTTAACTACAATGAGCAGTTCTTC	CASSLGLNYNEQFF
once	TRBV7-9	NA	TRBJ1-2	TGTGCCAGCAGCTCCGGGCCTAATGGCTACACCTTC	CASSSGPNGYTF
few	TRBV12-3/TRBV12-4	TRBD2	TRBJ2-6	TGTGCCAGCGCGGGGGTTCACTCTGGGGCCAACGTCCTGACTTTC	CASAGVHSGANVLTF
NA	TRBV28	TRBD1	TRBJ1-2	TGTGCCAGCAGTTTAGGGACAGGGGGCTTTAAAAGCTATGGCTACACCTTC	CASSLGTGGFKSYGYTF
NA	TRBV28	NA	TRBJ2-3	TGTGCCAGCCCTCCCCAAAGGGCGGGACCCACAGATACGCAGTATTTT	CASPPQRAGPTDTQYF
NA	TRBV7-2	TRBD2	TRBJ2-1	TGTGCCAGCAGCTTAGTCGGAGGCGGGGGGGCAGTAAGCTCCTACAATGAGCAGTTCTTC	CASSLVGGGGAVSSYNEQFF
many	TRBV20-1	NA	TRBJ2-4	TGCAGTCTGGGGAGCCCTTCCAAAAACATTCAGTACTTC	CSLGSPSKNIQYF
NA	TRBV7-2	NA	TRBJ2-5	TGTGCCAGCAGCTTCAACCCCCAGGGGAGGGAGACCCAGTACTTC	CASSFNPQGRETQYF
many	TRBV7-3	TRBD2	TRBJ2-1	TGTGCCAGCAGCCAACCCCTTAGCGGGAGTTACAATGAGCAGTTCTTC	CASSQPLSGSYNEQFF
few	TRBV7-9	NA	TRBJ2-7	TGTGCCAGCAGCCCACAATACCCCTACGAGCAGTACTTC	CASSPQYPYEQYF
NA	TRBV7-7	NA	TRBJ2-1	TGTGCCAGCAGCCTTACTCTTGGTGGTGAGCAGTTCTTC	CASSLTLGGEQFF
NA	TRBV3-1	NA	TRBJ2-1	TGTGCCAGCAGCCAAGATTTAGTTGAGTCCAATGAGCAGTTCTTC	CASSQDLVESNEQFF
few	TRBV6-5	TRBD1	TRBJ1-4	TGTGCCAGCAGCCTGGACAGGGGGCTAGAAAAACTGTTTTTT	CASSLDRGLEKLFF
few	TRBV15	TRBD2	TRBJ2-1	TGTGCCACCAGCCCTGGACTAGCGGGAGTCTCTGTCCGCAATGAGCAGTTCTTC	CATSPGLAGVSVRNEQFF
few	TRBV30	NA	TRBJ1-2	TGTGCCCAAGAGAAAGAGTACTATGGCTACACCTTC	CAQEKEYYGYTF
NA	TRBV7-6	TRBD1	TRBJ1-4	TGTGCCAGCAGCTTATATGGCGAGTCAGGGGGAGAAAAACTGTTTTTT	CASSLYGESGGEKLFF
few	TRBV20-1	NA	TRBJ1-1	TGCAGTGCTAGAGGGAACGAGGGGGCTGAAGCTTTCTTT	CSARGNEGAEAFF
NA	TRBV10-3	NA	TRBJ2-1	TGTGCCATCAGCAGAACGGACAGAATGTACAATGAGCAGTTCTTC	CAISRTDRMYNEQFF
few	TRBV7-9	NA	TRBJ2-7	TGTGCCAGCAGCTCACAGGAGAATTTCTACGAGCAGTACTTC	CASSSQENFYEQYF
NA	TRBV6-6	TRBD1	TRBJ1-2	TGTGCCAGCAGTCTTAGGACAGGGGTGGAGGGCTACACCTTC	CASSLRTGVEGYTF
few	TRBV20-1	NA	TRBJ2-3	TGCAGTGCCGCGGGCACAGATACGCAGTATTTT	CSAAGTDTQYF
NA	TRBV12-3/TRBV12-4	TRBD1	TRBJ1-2	TGTGCCAGCAGTCCTAGGACAGGGCGGGATCACAACACCTTC	CASSPRTGRDHNTF
many	TRBV5-1	TRBD1	TRBJ1-5	TGCGCCAGCAGTCCGGGACAGACGAATCAGCCCCAGCATTTT	CASSPGQTNQPQHF
few	TRBV7-2	NA	TRBJ2-3	TGTGCCAGCGTACCGGACAGGAGGGGCACAGATACGCAGTATTTT	CASVPDRRGTDTQYF
NA	TRBV3-1	TRBD1	TRBJ1-4	TGTGCCAGCGCCAATGCCCTCAGGGGGGAGGGTGAAAAACTGTTTTTT	CASANALRGEGEKLFF
NA	TRBV24-1	NA	TRBJ2-7	TGTGCCACCAGTGACCCCGCTACATCCCTTCGGCAGTACTTC	CATSDPATSLRQYF
few	TRBV3-1	NA	TRBJ1-1	TGTGCCAGCAGCCAAGCGTGGAATGAAGCTTTCTTT	CASSQAWNEAFF
NA	TRBV6-6	NA	TRBJ2-4	TGTGCCAGCAGTCAAAGCGAGAACATTCAGTACTTC	CASSQSENIQYF
few	TRBV20-1	NA	TRBJ1-2	TGCAGTGCTCTTGAGGGCTACACCTTC	CSALEGYTF
NA	TRBV28	TRBD2	TRBJ2-3	TGTGCCAGCAGTTTGCGCGGGGGGGCAGATACGCAGTATTTT	CASSLRGGADTQYF
few	TRBV5-1	NA	TRBJ1-2	TGCGCCAGCAACCCTGGGGCGCTAAACTATGGCTACACCTTC	CASNPGALNYGYTF
NA	TRBV20-1	NA	TRBJ1-2	TGCAGTGCTCCTAGCGTCCTCGGCGGGGCCATTAACTATGGCTACACCTTC	CSAPSVLGGAINYGYTF
NA	TRBV20-1	NA	TRBJ2-5	TGCAGTGCTAGAGGGGAGGAAGAGACCCAGTACTTC	CSARGEEETQYF
NA	TRBV2	NA	TRBJ1-4	TGTGCCAGCAGTGTCGGGGAGGTCCGTGAAAAACTGTTTTTT	CASSVGEVREKLFF
NA	TRBV9	NA	TRBJ2-1	TGTGCCGGCAGCGTATTGAGGGGAGGAGAACGTGAGCAGTTCTTC	CAGSVLRGGEREQFF